Presented here are 27 T cell receptor beta chains from one specimen sequenced in a study of a mutant IDH1 vaccine in newly diagnosed glioma. No cognate antigen is known for these TCRs. Time point reported: week 35, safety follow-up. Every single dose of the vaccine, 300 ug of mutant IDH1 20-mer peptide, came with topical imiquimod. Profiled with immunoSEQ multiplex PCR; TCRdb holds only in-frame clones, not every one. The sample includes approximately 62,000 clones, 80% to 90% seen only once; the top ten take about 4%. The sample was PBMCs, taken from a glioma patient whose treatment included an IDH1 peptide vaccine. The receptors originated from a young man with glioma.

The CDR3 loop reads CASSLAAARGNQPQHF. CDR3 DNA sequence: TGTGCCAGCAGCTTGGCTGCTGCCAGGGGCAATCAGCCCCAGCATTTT. The chain combines TRBV5-8 with TRBJ1-5; maybe TRBD1 (5 bases). The CDR3 contains 16 residues. Between the trimmed V and J ends, which lost 0 bases and 2 bases, there was a span of 12 bases. Germline V gives CDR1 SGHTS, CDR2 YDEGEE.

This chain joins TRBV30 and TRBJ1-5; D ambiguous. Trimming pared 0 bases from V and 2 bases from J, leaving 5 bases between. Looked up from germline, CDR1 is GTSNPN and CDR2 is SVGIG (reference sequence). This CDR3 spans 13 amino acids. The CDR3 reads CAWSVTGNQPQHF. The CDR3 DNA sequence: TGTGCCTGGAGTGTTACAGGCAATCAGCCCCAGCATTTT.

V gene TRBV7-6 combines with J gene TRBJ2-3; D remains unclear. CDR1 and CDR2 (germline): SGHVS, FNYEAQ. This CDR3 has 13 residues. Deletions cut 2 bases from V and 6 bases from J, with 9 bases between. The DNA for the CDR3 is TGTGCCAGCAGCTTATCAGTCGCGGATACGCAGTATTTT. Its protein is CASSLSVADTQYF. The variable domain in full, with the rest retrieved from reference TRBV7-6 and TRBJ2-3, is GAGVSQSPRYKVTKRGQDVALRCDPISGHVSLYWYRQALGQGPEFLTYFNYEAQQDKSGLPNDRFSAERPEGSISTLTIQRTEQRDSAMYRCASSLSVADTQYFGPGTRLTVL.

V is TRBV7-9 and J is TRBJ2-1; D unclear. From germline, CDR1 is SEHNR and CDR2 FQNEAQ (reference sequence). The V gene lost 1 base and the J gene lost 9 bases, with 4 bases spanning the gap. The CDR3 consists of 11 residues. The CDR3 here is CASSLGSEQFF. CDR3 nucleotides: TGTGCCAGCAGCTTAGGGTCTGAGCAGTTCTTC.

V usage is TRBV30 and J usage is TRBJ1-2, with D perhaps TRBD1 (5 bases). The CDR3 spans 13 residues. The V gene lost 3 bases and the J gene lost 8 bases, with 16 bases spanning the gap. CDR1 is GTSNPN, CDR2 SVGIG, per germline (reference sequence). The CDR3 region is CAWRGGTTNGYTF. CDR3 in DNA: TGTGCCTGGAGGGGGGGTACCACTAACGGCTACACCTTC.

The chain employs TRBV18 and TRBJ2-7; D remains unclear. The CDR3 has 16 amino acids. Between the trimmed V and J ends, which lost 5 bases and 2 bases, there was a span of 19 bases. Per germline, CDR1 KGHSH and CDR2 LQKENI. The CDR3 DNA sequence: TGTGCCAGCTCAATGGAAGATACGACCTGGGCCTACGAGCAGTACTTC. This sequence encodes CASSMEDTTWAYEQYF.

This clone was counted once. This chain connects TRBV10-2 to TRBJ1-1; D gene uncertain. CDR3 length: 13 amino acids. CDR1 is WSHSY, CDR2 SAAADI, per germline. V was pared by 7 bases and J by 2 bases, with 11 bases between. The DNA of the CDR3 is TGCGCCAGCACCGAGAGAATAAACACTGAAGCTTTCTTT. It encodes CASTERINTEAFF.

The chain carries TRBV2 and TRBJ1-5; perhaps TRBD1 as D (6 bases). The V and J ends lost 6 bases and 7 bases respectively, with 19 bases between them. This CDR3 spans 15 amino acids. The V gene's germline CDR1 is SNHLY and CDR2 FYNNEI. The CDR3 sequence is CASREGQGGQQPQHF. For the CDR3, the DNA is TGTGCCAGCAGGGAGGGTCAGGGCGGACAGCAGCCCCAGCATTTT.

The V call is TRBV15, the J call TRBJ2-7; no reliable D call. The CDR3 loop spans 12 amino acids. Germline V gene data show CDR1 as LNHNV and CDR2 as YYDKDF (reference sequence). Trimming pared 0 bases from V and 6 bases from J, leaving 6 bases between. The CDR3 coding sequence is TGTGCCACCAGCAGAGATCGGCGCGAGCAGTACTTC. Translation gives CATSRDRREQYF.

The V call is TRBV6-5, the J call TRBJ1-2; D is unresolved. The CDR3 is 14 amino acids. Germline V gene sequence: CDR1 MNHEY, CDR2 SVGAGI. V was trimmed by 3 bases and J by 0 bases, leaving 8 bases between them. Written as DNA, the CDR3 is TGTGCCAGCAGTTATGAGAGGGCTAACTATGGCTACACCTTC. Translating it yields CASSYERANYGYTF.

The chain links TRBV9 to TRBJ1-3; TRBD1 agrees at 8 bases. The CDR3 contains 15 residues. Germline trimming cut 3 bases from V and 2 bases from J; bases unmatched to any gene: 4. Germline assignment: CDR1 SGDLS and CDR2 YYNGEE. The CDR3 protein is CASSDGQGAGNTIYF. CDR3 nucleotides: TGTGCCAGCAGCGACGGACAGGGTGCTGGAAACACCATATATTTT.

V is TRBV7-9 and J is TRBJ2-7, with 11 bases that match TRBD1. The germline gives CDR1 SEHNR, CDR2 FQNEAQ (reference sequence). V dropped 1 base and J dropped 2; count of bases not matched to a gene: 4. This CDR3 spans 16 amino acids. The CDR3 sequence: CASSLDPGQGAYEQYF. As DNA, the CDR3 is TGTGCCAGCAGCTTAGACCCGGGACAGGGGGCCTACGAGCAGTACTTC.

The chain combines TRBV5-1 with TRBJ1-1, with D perhaps TRBD1 (5 bases). CDR3 size: 16 residues. Trimming removed 3 bases at V and 3 bases at J, with 18 bases between. In germline, CDR1 is SGHRS, CDR2 YFSETQ. The CDR3 coding sequence is TGCGCCAGCAGCTCGATGAAACAGGCATTGCACACTGAAGCTTTCTTT. Residues: CASSSMKQALHTEAFF.

This rearrangement joins TRBV27 to TRBJ1-2; 7 bases align to TRBD1. V dropped 8 bases and J dropped 5; count of bases not matched to a gene: 8. CDR3 length equals 13 residues. The germline V gene has CDR1 MNHEY and CDR2 SMNVEV (reference sequence). CDR3 in amino acids: CASGYNRGYGYTF. CDR3 sequence (DNA): TGTGCCAGCGGGTACAACAGGGGATATGGCTACACCTTC.

The sample holds a few counts of this clone. The chain employs TRBV29-1 and TRBJ2-5; D unresolved. This CDR3 spans 14 amino acids. The germline gives CDR1 SQVTM, CDR2 ANQGSEA. V was cut by 5 bases and J by 1 base, with 14 bases left in between. The CDR3 reads CSVYHSFTQETQYF. The CDR3 DNA reads as TGCAGCGTTTACCATAGCTTTACCCAAGAGACCCAGTACTTC.

The chain is built from TRBV30 and TRBJ1-1; D perhaps matches TRBD1 (6 bases). Per germline, CDR1 GTSNPN and CDR2 SVGIG (reference sequence). The CDR3 runs to 11 residues. The germline V and J ends were trimmed by 3 bases and 9 bases, with 11 bases remaining between them. The CDR3 sequence is CAWREQGKAFF. The CDR3 nucleotides are TGTGCCTGGAGAGAACAGGGAAAAGCTTTCTTT.

This clone is a singleton in its sample. The rearrangement links TRBV29-1 to TRBJ2-7, with D tentatively TRBD2 (7 bases). There are 13 residues in the CDR3. Trimming removed 4 bases from V and 7 bases from J, with 17 bases in between. Germline values: CDR1 SQVTM, CDR2 ANQGSEA. The CDR3 nucleotides read TGCAGCGTTGGTCTTGCGGGGGCACGGGAGCAGTACTTC. This codes for CSVGLAGAREQYF.

This rearrangement joins TRBV19 to TRBJ1-1; 11 nucleotides agree with TRBD1. The CDR3 covers 16 residues. Germline CDR1 is LNHDA and CDR2 is SQIVND (reference sequence). V was pared by 5 bases and J by 4 bases, with 9 bases of the junction left unmatched. The CDR3, as DNA: TGTGCCAGTAGTCAACACGGACAGGGGGCGGTCACTGAAGCTTTCTTT. Translated: CASSQHGQGAVTEAFF. Full variable domain (outside the CDR3, taken from reference TRBV19 and TRBJ1-1): DGGITQSPKYLFRKEGQNVTLSCEQNLNHDAMYWYRQDPGQGLRLIYYSQIVNDFQKGDIAEGYSVSREKKESFPLTVTSAQKNPTAFYLCASSQHGQGAVTEAFFGQGTRLTVV.

The chain joins TRBV30 to TRBJ1-2, with D unclear. Trimming shortened V by 3 bases and J by 4 bases, and 9 bases separated the two germline ends. This CDR3 region has 12 residues. Germline CDR1 is GTSNPN and CDR2 is SVGIG (reference sequence). CDR3 sequence (DNA): TGTGCCTGGAGGATGATTGGCTATGGCTACACCTTC. Translated, it gives CAWRMIGYGYTF.

CDR3 nucleotide sequence: TGTGCCACCTCTAGACGGGGTCTAGAGACCCAGTACTTC. Translating it yields CATSRRGLETQYF. This chain links TRBV15 with TRBJ2-5; the D gene is possibly TRBD2 (5 bases). This CDR3 has 13 residues. The V end was cut by 8 bases, the J end by 4 bases, with 14 bases between. CDR1 and CDR2 (germline): LNHNV, YYDKDF (reference sequence).

This chain uses TRBV27 with TRBJ2-1, with a weak D call TRBD2 (6 bases). Germline loops: CDR1 MNHEY, CDR2 SMNVEV (reference sequence). The CDR3 is 12 amino acids. The germline V and J ends were trimmed by 7 bases and 10 bases, with 14 bases remaining between them. The CDR3 spells CASTGNGGEQFF. The CDR3 DNA follows: TGTGCCAGCACGGGCAACGGGGGAGAGCAGTTCTTC.

The chain recombines TRBV7-2 with TRBJ2-7, with TRBD2 identical over 9 bases. The length of the CDR3 is 16 residues. Per germline, CDR1 SGHTA and CDR2 FQGNSA. Trimming took 2 bases from V and 3 from J; bases not matched to a gene: 8. The CDR3: CASSLYSAGGIYEQYF. CDR3 sequence (DNA): TGTGCCAGCAGCTTATATTCGGCGGGGGGGATCTACGAGCAGTACTTC. Using reference TRBV7-2 and TRBJ2-7 for the parts outside the CDR3, the full variable domain is GAGVSQSPSNKVTEKGKDVELRCDPISGHTALYWYRQSLGQGLEFLIYFQGNSAPDKSGLPSDRFSAERTGGSVSTLTIQRTQQEDSAVYLCASSLYSAGGIYEQYFGPGTRLTVT.

This chain uses TRBV5-1 with TRBJ1-5; D gene unclear. CDR1 and CDR2 (germline): SGHRS, YFSETQ. V lost 5 bases and J 1 base, leaving 7 bases between the germline ends. The CDR3 totals 13 residues. The CDR3 DNA is TGCGCCAGCAGTGTGGGGAGCAATCAGCCCCAGCATTTT. It specifies CASSVGSNQPQHF. Combining the CDR3 with reference TRBV5-1 and TRBJ1-5 gives the whole variable domain KAGVTQTPRYLIKTRGQQVTLSCSPISGHRSVSWYQQTPGQGLQFLFEYFSETQRNKGNFPGRFSGRQFSNSRSEMNVSTLELGDSALYLCASSVGSNQPQHFGDGTRLSIL.

The V and J genes are TRBV4-1 and TRBJ1-4; tentative D call: TRBD1 (5 bases). The CDR3 has 18 amino acids. The V gene lost 3 bases and the J gene lost 0 bases, with 17 bases spanning the gap. Germline assignment: CDR1 MGHRA and CDR2 YSYEKL. The CDR3 region has the DNA TGCGCCAGCAGCCATCCACCGACAGTGTTTTCAACTAATGAAAAACTGTTTTTT. This translates into CASSHPPTVFSTNEKLFF.

The V call is TRBV6-1, the J call TRBJ2-5; maybe TRBD1 (5 bases). This CDR3 comprises 17 residues. Trimming shortened V by 3 bases and J by 0 bases, and 17 bases separated the two germline ends. From germline, CDR1 is MNHNS and CDR2 SASEGT. In DNA, the CDR3 is TGTGCCAGCAGTGAGTCGGAACAGACAGACTACCAAGAGACCCAGTACTTC. Its translation: CASSESEQTDYQETQYF.

Regarding this clone: Additional DNA sequences in this sample encode the identical CDR3. This chain joins TRBV30 and TRBJ1-2; no clear D gene. With 2 bases removed from V and 1 base from J, the gap between germline ends came to 8 bases. The CDR3 has 13 amino acids. Germline V gives CDR1 GTSNPN, CDR2 SVGIG (reference sequence). Here the CDR3 DNA reads TGTGCCTGGAGTTTGGGGATTAACTATGGCTACACCTTC. This gives the protein CAWSLGINYGYTF.

This clone was counted only a few times. This rearrangement joins TRBV11-2 to TRBJ1-1; D gene unclear. V shed 10 bases and J shed 2 bases, with 14 bases lying between them. The CDR3 sequence is 13 residues long. Germline V gene lookup returns CDR1 SGHAT and CDR2 FQNNGV. The CDR3 region has the DNA TGTGCCATCCAGCCCAGGAGAAACACTGAAGCTTTCTTT. Residues: CAIQPRRNTEAFF.